The rows below give T cell receptor beta chains drawn from one sample of a study of blood T cell repertoires in COVID-19. Produced via immunoSEQ multiplex PCR; TCRdb's table is partial and in-frame only. The table includes around 270,000 clones, more than 85% detected once. The sequencing input was peripheral blood. These receptors came from a woman in her sixties or seventies with COVID-19, enrolled during active disease. CDR3s leave out the opening cysteine and the closing phenylalanine or tryptophan. Each record gives: J gene, V gene, clone size, CDR3 protein. Clone sizes are given selectively: once, few, many, or a class where the clone is expanded.

J gene: TRBJ1-4; V gene: TRBV19; clone size: once; CDR3 protein: ASSKGATAPEDEKLF
J gene: TRBJ2-7; V gene: TRBV5-1; clone size: NA; CDR3 protein: ASSLEGLAGEQH
J gene: TRBJ1-5; V gene: TRBV2; clone size: NA; CDR3 protein: ASSLRGRQPQH
J gene: TRBJ2-7; V gene: TRBV27; clone size: NA; CDR3 protein: ASSFLGGDREWYEQY
J gene: TRBJ2-7; V gene: TRBV13; clone size: NA; CDR3 protein: ASSLGGGRVGEQY
J gene: TRBJ1-2; V gene: TRBV2; clone size: NA; CDR3 protein: ASSEANRAYGYT
J gene: TRBJ2-5; V gene: TRBV7-2; clone size: NA; CDR3 protein: ASSPLVAETQY
J gene: TRBJ2-5; V gene: TRBV4-3; clone size: NA; CDR3 protein: ASSQEGAGTGGLETQY
J gene: TRBJ2-7; V gene: TRBV10-3; clone size: NA; CDR3 protein: AISTSGTEGSYEQY
J gene: TRBJ1-2; V gene: TRBV28; clone size: NA; CDR3 protein: ASSSNRDRVRYGYT
J gene: TRBJ1-2; V gene: TRBV4-1; clone size: NA; CDR3 protein: ASSQVQGNYGYT
J gene: TRBJ2-5; V gene: TRBV7-7; clone size: NA; CDR3 protein: ASSLEPSGRETQY
J gene: TRBJ1-1; V gene: TRBV10-3; clone size: NA; CDR3 protein: AISTLTGTGGTEAF
J gene: TRBJ2-1; V gene: TRBV5-1; clone size: NA; CDR3 protein: ASSLEGGQGGNEQF
J gene: TRBJ2-1; V gene: TRBV3-1/TRBV3-2; clone size: NA; CDR3 protein: ASSLRTAQGPKF
J gene: TRBJ2-7; V gene: TRBV5-4; clone size: NA; CDR3 protein: ASSLAGQEKQY
J gene: TRBJ1-4; V gene: TRBV10-3; clone size: NA; CDR3 protein: AISRVPEGNEKLF
J gene: TRBJ2-1; V gene: TRBV9; clone size: NA; CDR3 protein: ASSVAAGSYNEQF
J gene: TRBJ2-1; V gene: TRBV20-1; clone size: NA; CDR3 protein: SASSWTSSSYNEQF
J gene: TRBJ1-5; V gene: TRBV6-5; clone size: NA; CDR3 protein: ASNPPGQVNQPQH
J gene: TRBJ1-5; V gene: TRBV6-2/TRBV6-3; clone size: once; CDR3 protein: ASSYLTGSNQPQH
J gene: TRBJ2-2; V gene: TRBV27; clone size: NA; CDR3 protein: ASSPGTGYTGELF
J gene: TRBJ2-5; V gene: TRBV7-2; clone size: NA; CDR3 protein: ASSLFPGGGKETQY
J gene: TRBJ2-1; V gene: TRBV28; clone size: NA; CDR3 protein: ASRTSGYNEQF
J gene: TRBJ1-2; V gene: TRBV5-1; clone size: NA; CDR3 protein: ASSLGDNSYGYT
J gene: TRBJ1-4; V gene: TRBV4-2; clone size: few; CDR3 protein: ASSHTGAGDEKLF
J gene: TRBJ1-1; V gene: TRBV11-1; clone size: NA; CDR3 protein: ASSLTSTLNTEAF
J gene: TRBJ2-1; V gene: TRBV19; clone size: NA; CDR3 protein: ASRPPLAGSWNEQF
J gene: TRBJ2-4; V gene: TRBV9; clone size: NA; CDR3 protein: ASSAPDLANIQY
J gene: TRBJ1-5; V gene: TRBV28; clone size: NA; CDR3 protein: ASSFGVGHNQPQH
J gene: TRBJ1-1; V gene: TRBV3-1/TRBV3-2; clone size: NA; CDR3 protein: ASSQARSHTEAF
J gene: TRBJ2-1; V gene: TRBV12-5; clone size: NA; CDR3 protein: ASTSGMGLIYNEQF
J gene: TRBJ2-7; V gene: TRBV5-1; clone size: NA; CDR3 protein: ASSPGRTPSSYEQY
J gene: TRBJ2-5; V gene: TRBV2; clone size: NA; CDR3 protein: ASSEGTLAGTETQY
J gene: TRBJ1-1; V gene: TRBV6-2/TRBV6-3; clone size: NA; CDR3 protein: ASSYPSRGQGKRNFLAF
J gene: TRBJ2-7; V gene: TRBV11-2; clone size: few; CDR3 protein: ASSLNSLGYEQY
J gene: TRBJ2-1; V gene: TRBV18; clone size: NA; CDR3 protein: ASKGVVRSYNEQF
J gene: TRBJ1-1; V gene: TRBV10-3; clone size: NA; CDR3 protein: AATGTANTEAF
J gene: TRBJ2-3; V gene: TRBV9; clone size: once; CDR3 protein: ASSVVGGGVNTQY
J gene: TRBJ2-1; V gene: TRBV6-1; clone size: once; CDR3 protein: ASSEFGSSYNEQF
J gene: TRBJ1-2; V gene: TRBV4-1; clone size: NA; CDR3 protein: ASSHGAGLYGYT
J gene: TRBJ2-1; V gene: TRBV24-1; clone size: NA; CDR3 protein: ATGQSRLAGDEQF
J gene: TRBJ1-6; V gene: TRBV27; clone size: NA; CDR3 protein: ASSLSGRRGYGSPLH
J gene: TRBJ2-2; V gene: TRBV4-3; clone size: NA; CDR3 protein: ASSQEMGAPGELF
J gene: TRBJ2-5; V gene: TRBV28; clone size: NA; CDR3 protein: ASRRLAEKRETQY
J gene: TRBJ1-6; V gene: TRBV7-8; clone size: NA; CDR3 protein: ASSLDRGPSPLH
J gene: TRBJ2-7; V gene: TRBV5-4; clone size: many; CDR3 protein: ASSKWTGTYEQY